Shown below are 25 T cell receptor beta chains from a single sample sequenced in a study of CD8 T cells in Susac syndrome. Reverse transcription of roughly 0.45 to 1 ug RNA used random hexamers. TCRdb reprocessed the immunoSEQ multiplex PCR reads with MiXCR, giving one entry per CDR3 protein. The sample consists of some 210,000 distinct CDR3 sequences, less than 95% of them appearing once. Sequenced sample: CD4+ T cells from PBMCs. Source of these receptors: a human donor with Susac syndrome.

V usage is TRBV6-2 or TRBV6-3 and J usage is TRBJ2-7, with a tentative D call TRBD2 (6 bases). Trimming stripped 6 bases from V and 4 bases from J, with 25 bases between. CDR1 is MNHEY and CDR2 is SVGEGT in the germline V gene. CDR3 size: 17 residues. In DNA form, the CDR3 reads TGTGCCAGCAGCCAGGCCGGGACTCCTGCGGAGCCTTACGAGCAGTACTTC. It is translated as CASSQAGTPAEPYEQYF.

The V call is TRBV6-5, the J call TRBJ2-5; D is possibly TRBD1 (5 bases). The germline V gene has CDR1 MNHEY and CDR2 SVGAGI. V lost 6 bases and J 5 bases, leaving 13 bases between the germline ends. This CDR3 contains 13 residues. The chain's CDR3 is CASRSQGWETQYF. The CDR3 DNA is TGTGCCAGCAGGTCGCAGGGCTGGGAGACCCAGTACTTC.

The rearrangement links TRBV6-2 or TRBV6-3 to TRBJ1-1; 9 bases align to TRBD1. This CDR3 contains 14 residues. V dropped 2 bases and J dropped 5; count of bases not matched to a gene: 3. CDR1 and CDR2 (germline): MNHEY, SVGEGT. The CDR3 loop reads CASSYATGGTEAFF. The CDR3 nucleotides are TGTGCCAGCAGTTACGCGACAGGGGGAACTGAAGCTTTCTTT.

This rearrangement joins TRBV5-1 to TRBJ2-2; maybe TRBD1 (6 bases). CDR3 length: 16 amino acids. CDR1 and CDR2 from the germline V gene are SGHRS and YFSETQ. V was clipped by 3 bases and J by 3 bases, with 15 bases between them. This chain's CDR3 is CASSSILGQHTGELFF. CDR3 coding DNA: TGCGCCAGCAGCTCCATCCTCGGACAGCACACCGGGGAGCTGTTTTTT.

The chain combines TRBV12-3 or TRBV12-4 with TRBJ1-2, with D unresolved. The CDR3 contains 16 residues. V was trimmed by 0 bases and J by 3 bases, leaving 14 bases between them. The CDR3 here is CASSLAGAVRDYGYTF. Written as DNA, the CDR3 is TGTGCCAGCAGTTTAGCGGGCGCGGTGAGGGACTATGGCTACACCTTC.

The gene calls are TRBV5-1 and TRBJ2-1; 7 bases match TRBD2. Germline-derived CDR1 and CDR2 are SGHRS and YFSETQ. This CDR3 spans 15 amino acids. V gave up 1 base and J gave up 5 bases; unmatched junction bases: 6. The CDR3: CASSLRASGDNEQFF. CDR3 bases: TGCGCCAGCAGCTTGCGGGCTAGCGGAGACAATGAGCAGTTCTTC.

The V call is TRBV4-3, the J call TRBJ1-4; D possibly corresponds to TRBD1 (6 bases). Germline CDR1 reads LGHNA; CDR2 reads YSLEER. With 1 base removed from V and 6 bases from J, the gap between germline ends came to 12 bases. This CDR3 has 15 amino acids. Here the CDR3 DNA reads TGCGCCAGCAGCCAAGCAGGGGCGCCCCATGAAAAACTGTTTTTT. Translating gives CASSQAGAPHEKLFF.

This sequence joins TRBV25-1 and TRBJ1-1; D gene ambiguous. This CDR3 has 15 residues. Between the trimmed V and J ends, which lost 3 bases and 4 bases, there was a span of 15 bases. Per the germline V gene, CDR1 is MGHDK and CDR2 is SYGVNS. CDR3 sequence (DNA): TGTGCCAGCAGTGAGGGCAGAGGGATCGGCACTGAAGCTTTCTTT. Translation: CASSEGRGIGTEAFF.

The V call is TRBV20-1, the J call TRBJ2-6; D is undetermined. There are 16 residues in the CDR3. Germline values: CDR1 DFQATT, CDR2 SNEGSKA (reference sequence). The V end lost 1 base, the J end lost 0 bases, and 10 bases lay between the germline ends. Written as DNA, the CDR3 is TGCAGTGCTAGAGCCCGGGTCCTCTCTGGGGCCAACGTCCTGACTTTC. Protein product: CSARARVLSGANVLTF.

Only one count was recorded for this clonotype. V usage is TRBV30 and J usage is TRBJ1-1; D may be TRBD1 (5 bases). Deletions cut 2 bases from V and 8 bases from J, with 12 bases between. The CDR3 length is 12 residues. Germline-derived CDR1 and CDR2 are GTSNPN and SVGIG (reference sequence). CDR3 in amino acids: CAWSLRAGEAFF. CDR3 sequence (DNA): TGTGCCTGGAGTCTCAGGGCCGGAGAAGCTTTCTTT. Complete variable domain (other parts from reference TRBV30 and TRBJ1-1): SQTIHQWPATLVQPVGSPLSLECTVEGTSNPNLYWYRQAAGRGLQLLFYSVGIGQISSEVPQNLSASRPQDRQFILSSKKLLLSDSGFYLCAWSLRAGEAFFGQGTRLTVV.

The CDR3 here is CASSGGRADTQYF. CDR3 DNA sequence: TGCGCCAGCAGCGGGGGTAGGGCAGATACGCAGTATTTT. The chain carries TRBV4-3 and TRBJ2-3; either TRBD1 or TRBD2 may fit D (5 bases each). CDR1 is LGHNA, CDR2 YSLEER, per germline. This CDR3 has 13 amino acids. V dropped 5 bases and J dropped 4 bases, with 10 bases sitting between them.

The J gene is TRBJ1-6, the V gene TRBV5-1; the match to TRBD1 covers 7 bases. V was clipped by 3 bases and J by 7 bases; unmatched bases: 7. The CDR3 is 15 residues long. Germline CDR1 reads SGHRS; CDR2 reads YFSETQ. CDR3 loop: CASSSADRENSPLHF. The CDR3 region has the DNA TGCGCCAGCAGCTCTGCAGACAGGGAGAATTCACCCCTCCACTTT. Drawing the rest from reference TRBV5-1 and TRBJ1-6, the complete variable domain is KAGVTQTPRYLIKTRGQQVTLSCSPISGHRSVSWYQQTPGQGLQFLFEYFSETQRNKGNFPGRFSGRQFSNSRSEMNVSTLELGDSALYLCASSSADRENSPLHFGNGTRLTVT.

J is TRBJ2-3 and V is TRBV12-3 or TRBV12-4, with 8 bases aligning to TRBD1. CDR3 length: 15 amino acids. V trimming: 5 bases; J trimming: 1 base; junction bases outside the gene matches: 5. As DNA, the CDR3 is TGTGCCAGCAGTCGACAGGGGACCCGCACAGATACGCAGTATTTT. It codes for CASSRQGTRTDTQYF.

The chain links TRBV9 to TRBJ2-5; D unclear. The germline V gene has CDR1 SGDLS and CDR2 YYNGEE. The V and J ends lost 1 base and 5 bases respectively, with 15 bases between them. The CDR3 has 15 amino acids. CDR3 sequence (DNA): TGTGCCAGCAGCGTAACGACGGTGGACGGCGAGACCCAGTACTTC. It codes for CASSVTTVDGETQYF. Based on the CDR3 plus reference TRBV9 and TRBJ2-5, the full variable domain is DSGVTQTPKHLITATGQRVTLRCSPRSGDLSVYWYQQSLDQGLQFLIQYYNGEERAKGNILERFSAQQFPDLHSELNLSSLELGDSALYFCASSVTTVDGETQYFGPGTRLLVL.

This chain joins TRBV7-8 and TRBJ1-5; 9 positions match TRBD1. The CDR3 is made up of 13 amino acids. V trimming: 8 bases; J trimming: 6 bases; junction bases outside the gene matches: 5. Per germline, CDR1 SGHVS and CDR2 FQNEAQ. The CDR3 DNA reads TGTGCCAGCGGGACAGGGTTGTTTCAGCCCCAGCATTTT. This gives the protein CASGTGLFQPQHF.

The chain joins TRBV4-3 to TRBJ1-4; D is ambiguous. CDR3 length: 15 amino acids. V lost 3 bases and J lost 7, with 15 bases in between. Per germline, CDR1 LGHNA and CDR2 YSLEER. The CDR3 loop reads CASSQSSVLPEKLFF. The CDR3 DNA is TGCGCCAGCAGCCAGAGCAGCGTGCTGCCTGAAAAACTGTTTTTT.

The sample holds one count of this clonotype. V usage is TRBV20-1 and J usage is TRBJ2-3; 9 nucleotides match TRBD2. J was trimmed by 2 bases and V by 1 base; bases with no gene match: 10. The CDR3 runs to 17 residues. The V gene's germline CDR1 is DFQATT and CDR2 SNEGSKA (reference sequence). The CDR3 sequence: CSARAGNSGGLTDTQYF. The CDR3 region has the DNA TGCAGTGCTAGAGCCGGAAATAGCGGGGGCCTCACAGATACGCAGTATTTT.

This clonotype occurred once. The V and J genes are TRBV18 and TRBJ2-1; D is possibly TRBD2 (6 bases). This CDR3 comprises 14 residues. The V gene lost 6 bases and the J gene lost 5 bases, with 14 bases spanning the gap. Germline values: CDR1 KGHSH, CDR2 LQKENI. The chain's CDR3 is CASSGSGEHNEQFF. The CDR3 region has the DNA TGTGCCAGCTCCGGGAGCGGTGAGCACAATGAGCAGTTCTTC.

Here the CDR3 reads CSARRRGVNYGYTF. CDR3 DNA: TGCAGTGCTCGTCGCAGGGGGGTTAACTATGGCTACACCTTC. The chain combines TRBV20-1 with TRBJ1-2; 7 nucleotides match TRBD1. Germline trimming cut 5 bases from V and 1 base from J; bases unmatched to any gene: 7. The germline CDR1 and CDR2 sequences are DFQATT and SNEGSKA (reference sequence). The CDR3 runs 14 residues.

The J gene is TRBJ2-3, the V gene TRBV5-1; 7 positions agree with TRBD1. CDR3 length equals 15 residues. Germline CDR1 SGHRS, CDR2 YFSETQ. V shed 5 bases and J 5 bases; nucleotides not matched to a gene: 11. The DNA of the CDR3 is TGCGCCAGCAGAGTTACAGGGGAATTGTTAGATACGCAGTATTTT. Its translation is CASRVTGELLDTQYF.

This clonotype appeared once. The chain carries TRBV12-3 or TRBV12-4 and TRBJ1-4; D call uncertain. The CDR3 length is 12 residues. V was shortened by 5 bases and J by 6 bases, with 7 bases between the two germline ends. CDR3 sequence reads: CASSPQHEKLFF. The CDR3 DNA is TGTGCCAGCAGTCCGCAACATGAAAAACTGTTTTTT.

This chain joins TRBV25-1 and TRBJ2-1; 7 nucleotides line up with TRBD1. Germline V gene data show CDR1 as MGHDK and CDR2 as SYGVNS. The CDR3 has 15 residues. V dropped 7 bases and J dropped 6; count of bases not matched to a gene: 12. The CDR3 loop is CASTSGTDFINEQFF. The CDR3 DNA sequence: TGTGCCAGCACCTCCGGGACAGATTTTATCAATGAGCAGTTCTTC.

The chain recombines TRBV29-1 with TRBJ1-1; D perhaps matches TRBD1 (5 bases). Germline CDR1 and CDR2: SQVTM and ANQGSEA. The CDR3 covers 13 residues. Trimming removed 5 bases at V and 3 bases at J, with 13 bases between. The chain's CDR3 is CSVLSPGDTEAFF. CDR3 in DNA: TGCAGCGTTCTCTCGCCGGGGGACACTGAAGCTTTCTTT.

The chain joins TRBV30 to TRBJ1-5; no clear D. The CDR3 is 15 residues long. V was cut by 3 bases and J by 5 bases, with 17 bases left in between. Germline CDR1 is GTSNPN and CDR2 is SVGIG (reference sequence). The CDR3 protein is CAWSYDRGPYQPQHF. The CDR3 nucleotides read TGTGCCTGGAGCTACGACCGGGGTCCGTATCAGCCCCAGCATTTT. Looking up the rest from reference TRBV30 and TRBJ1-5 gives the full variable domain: SQTIHQWPATLVQPVGSPLSLECTVEGTSNPNLYWYRQAAGRGLQLLFYSVGIGQISSEVPQNLSASRPQDRQFILSSKKLLLSDSGFYLCAWSYDRGPYQPQHFGDGTRLSIL.

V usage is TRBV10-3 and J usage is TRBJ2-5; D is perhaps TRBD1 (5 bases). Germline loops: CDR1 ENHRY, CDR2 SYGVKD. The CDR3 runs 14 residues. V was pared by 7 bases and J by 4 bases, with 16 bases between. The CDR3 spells CAINNDRDGETQYF. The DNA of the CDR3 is TGTGCCATCAACAACGACAGAGACGGAGAGACCCAGTACTTC.